This TCR beta chain was sequenced for a study of blood T cell repertoires in COVID-19. Overall study context: Italy, Spain and the United States were the sources of the convalescent and acute COVID-19 samples. Sources were T cells, B-cell-depleted T cells, or PBMCs; the material itself was cDNA or gDNA.

The CDR3 has 14 amino acids. V shed 2 bases and J shed 5 bases, with 12 bases lying between them. The germline CDR1 and CDR2 sequences are SGHAT and FQNNGV. In the original workflow: Reference gene primer amplification gave estimated nucleated cell counts. Produced via immunoSEQ multiplex PCR; TCRdb's table is partial and in-frame only. For V, J and clone size, that table is used; D and trimming come from the DNA. Of 35,000 to 50,000 clones listed, approximately 86% are singletons. The sequence came from a woman in her 70s with acute or convalescent COVID-19. The sequencing sample was made of peripheral blood. V is TRBV11-2 and J is TRBJ1-1, with unresolved D. DNA of the CDR3: TGTGCCAGCAGCTTATCCGTGTCAACTACTGAAGCTTTCTTT. Translation: CASSLSVSTTEAFF.